This T cell receptor beta chain was captured in a study of early T cells in non-severe SARS-CoV-2 infection. Findings of the study overall: Anti-spike CD8 responses were favored by VDJdb matching, which missed private and CD4 specificities.

This clonotype was observed a few times. Antigen unknown. TCRdb itself ran the 5' RACE reads through MiXCR, one entry per CDR3 protein. The sample yields approximately 83,000 distinct CDR3 sequences, 11% to 15% seen once. The CDR3 contains 12 residues. Trimming took off 7 bases at V and 2 bases at J, with 11 bases between the two ends. Germline CDR1 is SQVTM and CDR2 is ANQGSEA. The receptor was isolated from an adult who was a healthcare worker with PCR-confirmed SARS-CoV-2 infection or an uninfected control (not recorded which). The J gene is TRBJ2-5, the V gene TRBV29-1; TRBD2 is a possible D gene (6 bases). The specimen sequenced was whole blood. The CDR3 DNA reads as TGCAGCGCCAGACTAGGTCAAGAGACCCAGTACTTC. Protein: CSARLGQETQYF. Based on the CDR3 plus reference TRBV29-1 and TRBJ2-5, the full variable domain is SAVISQKPSRDICQRGTSLTIQCQVDSQVTMMFWYRQQPGQSLTLIATANQGSEATYESGFVIDKFPISRPNLTFSTLTVSNMSPEDSSIYLCSARLGQETQYFGPGTRLLVL.